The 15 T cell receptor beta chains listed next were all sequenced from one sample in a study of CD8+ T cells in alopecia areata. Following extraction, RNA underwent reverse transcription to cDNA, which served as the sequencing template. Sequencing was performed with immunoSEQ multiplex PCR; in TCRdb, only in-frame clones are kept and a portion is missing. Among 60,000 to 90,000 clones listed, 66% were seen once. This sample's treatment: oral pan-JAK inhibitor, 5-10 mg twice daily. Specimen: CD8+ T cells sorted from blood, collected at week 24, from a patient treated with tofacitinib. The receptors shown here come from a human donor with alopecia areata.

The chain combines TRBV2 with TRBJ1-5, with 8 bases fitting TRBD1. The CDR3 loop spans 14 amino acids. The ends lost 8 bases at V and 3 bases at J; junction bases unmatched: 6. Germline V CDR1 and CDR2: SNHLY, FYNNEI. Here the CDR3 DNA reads TGTGCCAGCGGGGGGGACAGGAACAATCAGCCCCAGCATTTT. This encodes CASGGDRNNQPQHF.

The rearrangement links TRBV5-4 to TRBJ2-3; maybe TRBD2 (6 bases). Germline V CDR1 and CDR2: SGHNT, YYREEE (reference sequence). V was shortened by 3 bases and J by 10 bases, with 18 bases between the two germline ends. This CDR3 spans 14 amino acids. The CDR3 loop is CASSSTTSFGAQYF. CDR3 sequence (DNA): TGTGCCAGCAGCTCAACAACTAGCTTTGGGGCGCAGTATTTT.

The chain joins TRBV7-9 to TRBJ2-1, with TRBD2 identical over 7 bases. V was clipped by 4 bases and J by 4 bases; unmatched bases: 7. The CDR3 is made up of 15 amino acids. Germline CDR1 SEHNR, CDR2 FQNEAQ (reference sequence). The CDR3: CASSWGSSGYNEQFF. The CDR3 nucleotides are TGTGCCAGCAGCTGGGGAAGTAGCGGGTACAATGAGCAGTTCTTC.

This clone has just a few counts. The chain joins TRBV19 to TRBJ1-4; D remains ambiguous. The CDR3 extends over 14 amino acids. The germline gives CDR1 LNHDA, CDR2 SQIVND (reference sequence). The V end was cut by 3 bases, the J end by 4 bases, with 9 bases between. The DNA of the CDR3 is TGTGCCAGTAGTATTGGAGGCTATAATGAAAAACTGTTTTTT. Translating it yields CASSIGGYNEKLFF.

The CDR3 DNA reads TGTGCCAGCAGGGCATCGGGGGACTACGAGCAGTACTTC. This codes for CASRASGDYEQYF. V is TRBV7-2 and J is TRBJ2-7; D is possibly TRBD2 (6 bases). V shed 6 bases and J shed 3 bases, with 12 bases lying between them. The CDR3 has 13 residues. In germline, CDR1 is SGHTA, CDR2 FQGNSA.

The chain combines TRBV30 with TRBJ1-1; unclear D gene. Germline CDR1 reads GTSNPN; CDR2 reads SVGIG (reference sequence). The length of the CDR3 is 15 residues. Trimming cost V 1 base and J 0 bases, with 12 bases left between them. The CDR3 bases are TGTGCCTGGAGTGAGGGAGGGATGATGAACACTGAAGCTTTCTTT. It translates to CAWSEGGMMNTEAFF.

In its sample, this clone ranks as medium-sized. This chain's CDR3 is CASSTPREGRNEQFF. CDR3 in DNA: TGTGCCAGCAGCACCCCAAGGGAAGGGCGTAATGAGCAGTTCTTC. V and J are TRBV7-8 and TRBJ2-1; D ambiguous. The germline gives CDR1 SGHVS, CDR2 FQNEAQ. The germline V and J ends were trimmed by 5 bases and 7 bases, with 18 bases remaining between them. This CDR3 is 15 amino acids long.

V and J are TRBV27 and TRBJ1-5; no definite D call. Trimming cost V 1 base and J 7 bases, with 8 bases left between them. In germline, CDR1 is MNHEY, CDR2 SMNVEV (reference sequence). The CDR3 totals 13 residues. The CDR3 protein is CASSLWVGQPQHF. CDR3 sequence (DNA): TGTGCCAGCAGTTTATGGGTGGGGCAGCCCCAGCATTTT.

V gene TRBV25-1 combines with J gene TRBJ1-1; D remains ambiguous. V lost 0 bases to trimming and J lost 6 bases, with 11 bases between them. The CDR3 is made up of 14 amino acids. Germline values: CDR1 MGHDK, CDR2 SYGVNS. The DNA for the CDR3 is TGTGCCAGCAGTGAATATGAGAGGCAATCTGAAGCTTTCTTT. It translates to CASSEYERQSEAFF.

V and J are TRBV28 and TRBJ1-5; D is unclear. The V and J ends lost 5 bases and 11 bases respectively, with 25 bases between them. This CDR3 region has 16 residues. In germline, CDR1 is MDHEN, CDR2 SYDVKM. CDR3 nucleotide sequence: TGTGCCAGCAGTACCCAACACGGTTGGGATGGACGGACCCAGCATTTT. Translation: CASSTQHGWDGRTQHF.

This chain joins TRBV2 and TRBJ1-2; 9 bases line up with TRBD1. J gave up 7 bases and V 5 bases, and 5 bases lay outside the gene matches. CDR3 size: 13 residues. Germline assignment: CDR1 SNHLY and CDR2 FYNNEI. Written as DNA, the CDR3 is TGTGCCAGCAGTCGGACAGGGGCTGGTGGCTACACCTTC. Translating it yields CASSRTGAGGYTF.

The CDR3 protein is CASSRGQVYEKLFF. The DNA for the CDR3 is TGTGCCAGCAGCAGGGGACAGGTATATGAAAAACTGTTTTTT. The chain is built from TRBV5-6 and TRBJ1-4, with 8 bases fitting TRBD1. Germline assignment: CDR1 SGHDT and CDR2 YYEEEE. The ends lost 4 bases at V and 6 bases at J; junction bases unmatched: 5. This CDR3 spans 14 amino acids.

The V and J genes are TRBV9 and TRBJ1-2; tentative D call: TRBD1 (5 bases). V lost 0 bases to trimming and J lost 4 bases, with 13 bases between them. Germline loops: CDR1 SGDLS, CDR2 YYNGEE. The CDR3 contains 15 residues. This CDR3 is CASSVVPGRVYGYTF. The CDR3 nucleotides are TGTGCCAGCAGCGTAGTGCCGGGACGAGTCTATGGCTACACCTTC.

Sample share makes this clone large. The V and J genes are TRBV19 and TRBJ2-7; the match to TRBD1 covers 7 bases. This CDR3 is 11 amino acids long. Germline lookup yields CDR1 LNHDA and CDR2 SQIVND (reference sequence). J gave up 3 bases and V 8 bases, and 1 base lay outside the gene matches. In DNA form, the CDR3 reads TGTGCCAGTCAGGGGGACTACGAGCAGTACTTC. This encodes CASQGDYEQYF.

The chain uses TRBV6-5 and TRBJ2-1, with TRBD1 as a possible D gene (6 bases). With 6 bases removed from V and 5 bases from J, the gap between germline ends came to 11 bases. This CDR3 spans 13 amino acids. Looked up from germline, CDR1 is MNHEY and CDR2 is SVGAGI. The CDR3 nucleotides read TGTGCCAGCAGCTACAGGGAGAACAATGAGCAGTTCTTC. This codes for CASSYRENNEQFF.